The 11 T cell receptor beta chains below all came from one sample that was sequenced in a study of blood T cell repertoires in COVID-19. The method was immunoSEQ multiplex PCR; TCRdb's version includes in-frame clones alone and lacks a portion of them. The data contain 430,000 or so clones, roughly 90% of them seen just once; the ten biggest clones take up 0.7% to 1%. Sample: peripheral blood. The receptors here all came from a man aged 18 to 35 with COVID-19, enrolled during active disease.

The chain uses TRBV4-1 and TRBJ1-3, with D hard to call. Germline V gives CDR1 MGHRA, CDR2 YSYEKL. V shed 1 base and J shed 0 bases, with 10 bases lying between them. The CDR3 spans 16 residues. CDR3 sequence: CASSQGGKGSGNTIYF. In DNA, the CDR3 is TGCGCCAGCAGCCAAGGCGGGAAAGGCTCTGGAAACACCATATATTTT.

This sequence joins TRBV14 and TRBJ2-7, with a tentative D call TRBD2 (5 bases). Germline lookup yields CDR1 SGHDN and CDR2 FVKESK. V lost 6 bases, J lost 1 base, and 16 bases lay in between. The CDR3 is made up of 15 amino acids. The CDR3 DNA sequence: TGTGCCAGCAGTCCCATAATCGGGATGTCCTACGAGCAGTACTTC. This codes for CASSPIIGMSYEQYF.

The rearrangement uses TRBV20-1 and TRBJ2-5; D unresolved. Per the germline V gene, CDR1 is DFQATT and CDR2 is SNEGSKA (reference sequence). Trimming removed 6 bases from V and 1 base from J, with 6 bases in between. This CDR3 comprises 11 residues. CDR3 region: CSARFQETQYF. The CDR3 DNA reads TGCAGTGCGAGGTTCCAAGAGACCCAGTACTTC.

V is TRBV7-9 and J is TRBJ2-2; a weak D match, TRBD1 (5 bases). Trimming took 4 bases from V and 1 from J, leaving 13 bases between them. Germline CDR1 reads SEHNR; CDR2 reads FQNEAQ (reference sequence). The length of the CDR3 is 16 residues. The CDR3 DNA reads TGTGCCAGCAGCTCAAATAAGGGGAAGAACACCGGGGAGCTGTTTTTT. Residues: CASSSNKGKNTGELFF.

The chain carries TRBV19 and TRBJ1-2; D not certain. Trimming shortened V by 1 base and J by 2 bases, and 8 bases separated the two germline ends. The CDR3 extends over 14 amino acids. The germline V gene has CDR1 LNHDA and CDR2 SQIVND (reference sequence). The CDR3 coding sequence is TGTGCCAGTAGTATAGGGCACCCCAACTATGGCTACACCTTC. Protein: CASSIGHPNYGYTF.

CDR3 protein: CASSRSGELFF. In nucleotides, the CDR3 is TGTGCCAGCAGTCGGAGCGGGGAGCTGTTTTTT. The chain joins TRBV12-3 or TRBV12-4 to TRBJ2-2, with unresolved D. V lost 5 bases and J 7 bases, leaving 5 bases between the germline ends. The CDR3 runs 11 residues.

The chain carries TRBV24-1 and TRBJ2-4; tentative D call: TRBD1 (6 bases). The germline V and J ends were trimmed by 4 bases and 9 bases, with 15 bases remaining between them. Germline V lookup: CDR1 KGHDR, CDR2 SFDVKD. The CDR3 is 14 residues long. CDR3 DNA: TGTGCCACCAGTGAGGCCGGGGACATACCCATTCAGTACTTC. Translating gives CATSEAGDIPIQYF.

For this clone: The same CDR3 arises from other DNA sequences in this sample as well. This chain joins TRBV9 and TRBJ2-1; D not resolved. The V gene's germline CDR1 is SGDLS and CDR2 YYNGEE. This CDR3 spans 15 amino acids. Deletions cut 2 bases from V and 4 bases from J, with 13 bases between. As DNA, the CDR3 is TGTGCCAGCAGCGTCGACTCCGTCGGTTACAATGAGCAGTTCTTC. This codes for CASSVDSVGYNEQFF.

The V call is TRBV5-1, the J call TRBJ2-7; 13 positions agree with TRBD2. Per the germline V gene, CDR1 is SGHRS and CDR2 is YFSETQ. The J segment lost 2 bases and the V segment lost 4 bases, leaving 9 bases of the junction unmatched. The CDR3 runs to 17 residues. Written as DNA, the CDR3 is TGCGCCAGCAGCCCGGGGGGGACTAGCGGGGATACCTACGAGCAGTACTTC. It encodes CASSPGGTSGDTYEQYF.

This chain uses TRBV5-1 with TRBJ1-1; D gene unclear. From germline, CDR1 is SGHRS and CDR2 YFSETQ. V was cut by 0 bases and J by 6 bases, with 9 bases left in between. The CDR3 has 13 residues. The CDR3 here is CASSLEEGAEAFF. CDR3 bases: TGCGCCAGCAGCTTGGAGGAGGGCGCTGAAGCTTTCTTT.

The V and J genes are TRBV10-1 and TRBJ2-3, with no clear D. Deletions cut 2 bases from V and 1 base from J, with 13 bases between. Germline V gene data show CDR1 as WNHNN and CDR2 as SYGVQD (reference sequence). CDR3 length equals 16 residues. CDR3 residues: CASSEGRVPGTDTQYF. The CDR3 nucleotides read TGCGCCAGCAGTGAGGGTCGCGTCCCTGGCACAGATACGCAGTATTTT.